This T cell receptor (beta chain) is from a study of CD8 T cells in Susac syndrome. RNA amounts of roughly 0.5 to 1 ug underwent reverse transcription with random hexamers. Coverage of TCR beta CDR3 amplification by immunoSEQ multiplex PCR extended to 54 Vbeta and 13 Jbeta. MiXCR, applied by TCRdb to the immunoSEQ multiplex PCR reads, yields one record per CDR3 protein. The sample carries 250,000 to 350,000 distinct CDR3 sequences, 80% to 90% recorded once. The CDR3 has 16 residues. V shed 4 bases, J shed 4 bases, and the junction held 4 bases outside the gene matches. Germline values: CDR1 SGHRS, CDR2 YFSETQ. From blood CD8+ and CD4+ T cells, TCR beta sequences were generated. TEMRA cells were FACS-enriched and CD8+ and CD4+ T cells negatively isolated.

The specimen was CD8+ T cells from PBMCs. The source of this sequence is a human donor with multiple sclerosis. The chain has TRBV5-1 and TRBJ2-1; 14 bases fit TRBD2. The CDR3 protein is CASSIRLAGGYNEQFF. The CDR3 coding sequence is TGCGCCAGCAGCATCCGACTAGCGGGAGGGTACAATGAGCAGTTCTTC. Drawing the rest from reference TRBV5-1 and TRBJ2-1, the complete variable domain is KAGVTQTPRYLIKTRGQQVTLSCSPISGHRSVSWYQQTPGQGLQFLFEYFSETQRNKGNFPGRFSGRQFSNSRSEMNVSTLELGDSALYLCASSIRLAGGYNEQFFGPGTRLTVL.